These T cell receptor beta chains were read from a single sample in a study of response to subunit inactivated influenza vaccine. TCRdb reprocessed the RT-PCR reads with MiXCR, giving one entry per CDR3 protein. Seen here are around 540,000 distinct CDR3 sequences, about 12% observed once, and the top ten hold 10%. The specimen was PBMCs from blood, collected on the day of vaccination. Receptor source: a man in his forties or fifties who received an inactivated influenza vaccine. Each CDR3 is given with its conserved first and last residue. A D gene is named only where the DNA matches it firmly. Clone size appears in some rows only: once, few, many, or a class for an expanded clone.

abundance | d_gene | j_gene | v_gene | CDR3nt | CDR3aa
few | . | TRBJ2-2 | TRBV19 | TGTGCCAGTACTTTAGGCCCCGGGGAGCTGTTTTTT | CASTLGPGELFF
few | TRBD2 | TRBJ2-1 | TRBV30 | TGTGCCTGGGGGCTAGCGGGAGACAATGAGCAGTTCTTC | CAWGLAGDNEQFF
few | TRBD2 | TRBJ2-2 | TRBV20-1 | TGCAGTGCTAGGGGGGGGTCGAACACCGGGGAGCTGTTTTTT | CSARGGSNTGELFF
few | . | TRBJ1-2 | TRBV19 | TGTGCCAGTAGTAACCGAAGGGCAGGACACCGCTACTATGGCTACACCTTC | CASSNRRAGHRYYGYTF
few | . | TRBJ2-7 | TRBV20-1 | TGCAGTGCTACCGACTTCGAGCAGTACTTC | CSATDFEQYF
. | . | TRBJ2-7 | TRBV27 | TGTGCCAGCAGGGCCCGGGACGGCGACTCCTACGAGCAGTACTTC | CASRARDGDSYEQYF
few | TRBD1 | TRBJ1-5 | TRBV4-1 | TGCGCCAGCAGCCAACCTGGGACAGGACATCAGCCCCAGCATTTT | CASSQPGTGHQPQHF
few | . | TRBJ2-7 | TRBV14 | TGTGCCAGCAGCCAAGATTTCTACGAGCAGTACTTC | CASSQDFYEQYF
few | TRBD2 | TRBJ2-7 | TRBV11-2 | TGTGCCAGCAGCTTTCCGGGACTATCATCCTACGAGCAGTACTTC | CASSFPGLSSYEQYF
many | . | TRBJ1-6 | TRBV5-5 | TGTGCCAGCAGCTTGGACGCGTTCTCCTATAATTCACCCCTCCACTTT | CASSLDAFSYNSPLHF
many | . | TRBJ2-5 | TRBV20-1 | TGCAGTGCTAGAGACGGCCGGGACTCCCAAGAGACCCAGTACTTC | CSARDGRDSQETQYF
. | TRBD2 | TRBJ2-1 | TRBV7-9 | TGTGCCAGCAGCCCGCCGGGACTAGGATCCGGTGAGCAGTTCTTC | CASSPPGLGSGEQFF
. | . | TRBJ2-5 | TRBV2 | TGTGCCAGCAGTCCCCTTATGCAGGGCGGAGAGACCCAGTACTTC | CASSPLMQGGETQYF
. | . | TRBJ2-7 | TRBV10-3 | TGTGCCATCAGGAACCGACAGACGAGCTCCTACGAGCAGTACTTC | CAIRNRQTSSYEQYF
few | . | TRBJ2-3 | TRBV7-9 | TGTGCCAGCAGCTTATCCGAGGTGACAAACACAGATACGCAGTATTTT | CASSLSEVTNTDTQYF
many | . | TRBJ1-5 | TRBV7-9 | TGTGCCAGCAGCCCCTATAGCAATCAGCCCCAGCATTTT | CASSPYSNQPQHF
few | TRBD1 | TRBJ2-5 | TRBV2 | TGTGCCAGCAGTTACAGGGGTAACGGGAAGACCCAGTACTTC | CASSYRGNGKTQYF
few | . | TRBJ2-7 | TRBV3-1 | TGTGCCAGCAGCCAAGGTCCTAAAAGCTCCTACGAGCAGTACTTC | CASSQGPKSSYEQYF
once | TRBD1 | TRBJ1-1 | TRBV29-1 | TGCAGCGTTGCATTTGAGGGGGCGGGCAAGTTGGAAGCTTTCTTT | CSVAFEGAGKLEAFF
. | . | TRBJ2-2 | TRBV11-2 | TGTGCCAGCAGCCCTAAACGCGACAACCTCCCCGCCGGGGAGCTGTTTTTT | CASSPKRDNLPAGELFF
. | . | TRBJ1-5 | TRBV6-2/TRBV6-3 | TGTGCCAGCAGTTACTCGTCGACAGGAAGCAATCAGCCCCAGCATTTT | CASSYSSTGSNQPQHF
few | TRBD1 | TRBJ2-7 | TRBV7-2 | TGTGCCAGCAGCTGGTCTGCCAGGACAGGCGGCGGCTACGAGCAGTACTTC | CASSWSARTGGGYEQYF
. | TRBD2 | TRBJ2-1 | TRBV20-1 | TGCAGTGCTAGAGTCCCTCTAGCGGGACTCTACAATGAGCAGTTCTTC | CSARVPLAGLYNEQFF
. | . | TRBJ2-1 | TRBV27 | TGTGCCAGCAGAACTGTTGAGGGCCTTCGGTCCTACAATGAGCAGTTCTTC | CASRTVEGLRSYNEQFF
few | . | TRBJ1-5 | TRBV12-3/TRBV12-4 | TGTGCCAGCAGTTTCGACAGTTACAATCAGCCCCAGCATTTT | CASSFDSYNQPQHF
. | . | TRBJ1-2 | TRBV21-1 | TGTGCCAGCAGCAAATCCGGCCCAGCCCTGGACAGGGATTATGGCTACACCTTC | CASSKSGPALDRDYGYTF
few | . | TRBJ2-7 | TRBV2 | TGTGCCAGCAGTCCAACGAGGGGACTGAAGTCCTACGAGCAGTACTTC | CASSPTRGLKSYEQYF
few | . | TRBJ1-2 | TRBV12-3/TRBV12-4 | TGTGCCAGCAGTGCGGGAGACTATGGCTACACCTTC | CASSAGDYGYTF
few | . | TRBJ2-5 | TRBV4-3 | TGCGCCAGCAGCCAAGGACTGGACAAGCAAGAGACCCAGTACTTC | CASSQGLDKQETQYF